This T cell receptor (beta chain) was identified during a study of blood T cells in healthy people across ages. Then a second PCR, running roughly 7 to 11 cycles, was carried out with a sample-barcoded 5' primer and a J-beta primer mix. At least 2.5 million CDR3-containing paired-end reads were obtained per sample. From the 5' RACE reads, TCRdb called clonotypes with MiXCR, one entry per CDR3 protein. The data show about 670,000 distinct CDR3 sequences, with approximately 52% seen just once and roughly 12% held by the top ten. This clonotype appeared a few times. An end of the junction differs from the germline gene, which may be a read error. Every donor provided ten milliliters of peripheral blood. The sequence derives from a woman over 75 in good health. Sequencing was performed on blood.

CDR3 protein: CSASYLAGVYNGQFF. The CDR3 region has the DNA TGCAGTGCTAGTTACTTAGCGGGGGTCTACAATGGGCAGTTCTTC. The rearrangement joins TRBV20-1 to TRBJ2-1, with 9 bases aligning to TRBD2. This CDR3 spans 15 amino acids. Germline CDR1 reads DFQATT; CDR2 reads SNEGSKA (reference sequence).